This T cell receptor beta chain was found in a study of blood T cell repertoires in COVID-19. Overall study: Acute and convalescent COVID-19 samples came from the United States, Italy and Spain. The analysed material was cDNA or gDNA that came from T cells, B-cell-depleted T cells, or PBMCs.

Per the original data handling: Amplifying reference gene primers gave estimates of nucleated cell counts. TCRdb's table, derived via immunoSEQ multiplex PCR, lists solely in-frame clones and lacks some. V and J calls and clone size come straight from that table; D and trimming were deduced from the DNA. The sample holds fewer than 450,000 clones, 88% seen once. Allocation to cohorts depended on clinical history reported by the participants. V gave up 7 bases and J gave up 8 bases; unmatched junction bases: 19. Germline CDR1 reads SNHLY; CDR2 reads FYNNEI. The CDR3 sequence is 17 residues long. This chain uses TRBV2 with TRBJ2-4, with 8 positions matching TRBD2. The receptor was isolated from a woman aged 40 to 50 with acute COVID-19. What was sequenced was PBMCs or T cells enriched from blood (not recorded which). CDR3 sequence reads: CASTPDRRGAGFDIQYF. Written as DNA, the CDR3 is TGTGCCAGCACGCCGGATAGGCGGGGGGCCGGGTTCGACATTCAGTACTTC. Variable domain in full (rest from reference TRBV2 and TRBJ2-4): EPEVTQTPSHQVTQMGQEVILRCVPISNHLYFYWYRQILGQKVEFLVSFYNNEISEKSEIFDDQFSVERPDGSNFTLKIRSTKLEDSAMYFCASTPDRRGAGFDIQYFGAGTRLSVL.